The T cell receptor (beta chain) described here comes from a study of blood T cell repertoires in COVID-19. Study context: T cells, B-cell-depleted T cells, or PBMCs supplied cDNA or gDNA.

Germline trimming cut 3 bases from V and 8 bases from J; bases unmatched to any gene: 14. The CDR3 extends over 16 amino acids. CDR1 LGHNA and CDR2 YSLEER come from the germline V gene. The table came from immunoSEQ multiplex PCR; TCRdb's copy has only in-frame clones and leaves some out. Here the sample spans more than 200,000 clones, about 87% being singletons. This clonotype was sampled from a woman aged 25 to 45 with COVID-19, enrolled during active disease. The rearrangement links TRBV4-3 to TRBJ1-2; TRBD1 matches at 8 bases. Sequenced sample: peripheral blood. The CDR3 DNA reads TGCGCCAGCAGCCATGATTGGATTCAGGGGGCACGGGGCTACACCTTC. It yields the protein CASSHDWIQGARGYTF.